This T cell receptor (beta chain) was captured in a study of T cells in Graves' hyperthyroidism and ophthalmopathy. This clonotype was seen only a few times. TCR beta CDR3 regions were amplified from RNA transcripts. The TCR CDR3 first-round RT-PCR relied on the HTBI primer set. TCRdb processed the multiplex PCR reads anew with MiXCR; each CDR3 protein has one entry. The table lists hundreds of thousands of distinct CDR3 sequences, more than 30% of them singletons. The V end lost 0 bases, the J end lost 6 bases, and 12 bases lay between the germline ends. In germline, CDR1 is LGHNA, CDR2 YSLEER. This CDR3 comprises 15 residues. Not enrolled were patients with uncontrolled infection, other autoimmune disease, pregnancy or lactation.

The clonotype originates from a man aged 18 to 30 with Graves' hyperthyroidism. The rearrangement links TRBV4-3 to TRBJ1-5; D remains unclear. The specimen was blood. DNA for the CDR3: TGCGCCAGCAGCCAAGATCGAAGGGTGGGTCAGCCCCAGCATTTT. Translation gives CASSQDRRVGQPQHF.